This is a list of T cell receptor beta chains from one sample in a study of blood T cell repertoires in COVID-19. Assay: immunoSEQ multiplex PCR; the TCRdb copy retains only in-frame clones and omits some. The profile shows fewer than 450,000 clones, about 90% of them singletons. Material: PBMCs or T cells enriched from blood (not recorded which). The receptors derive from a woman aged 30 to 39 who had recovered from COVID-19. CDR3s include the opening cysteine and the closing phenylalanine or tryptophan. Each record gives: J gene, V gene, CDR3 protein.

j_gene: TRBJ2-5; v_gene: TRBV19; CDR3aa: CASSTDRGRLETQYF
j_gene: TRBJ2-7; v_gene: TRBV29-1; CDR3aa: CSVVAGPFYEQYF
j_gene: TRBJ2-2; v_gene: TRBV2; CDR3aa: CASSSTGTDTGELFF
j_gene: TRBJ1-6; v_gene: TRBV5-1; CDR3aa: CASSLRTGGALSSSPLHF
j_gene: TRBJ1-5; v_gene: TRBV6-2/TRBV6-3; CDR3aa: CASSYGGNGQPQHF
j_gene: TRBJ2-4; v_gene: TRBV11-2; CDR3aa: CASSLGQGANIQYF
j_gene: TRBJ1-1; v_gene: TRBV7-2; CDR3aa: CASSLVGGLNTEAFF
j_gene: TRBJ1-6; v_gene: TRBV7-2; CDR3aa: CASSLPRAANSPLHF
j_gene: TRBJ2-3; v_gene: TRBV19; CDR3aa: CASSSRLAPDTQYF
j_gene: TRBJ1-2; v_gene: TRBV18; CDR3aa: CASSPPTGSYGYTF
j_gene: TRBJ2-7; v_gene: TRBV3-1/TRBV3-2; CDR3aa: CASSQVGGSYEQYF
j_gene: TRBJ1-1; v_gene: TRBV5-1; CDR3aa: CASSAGDRGNTEAFF
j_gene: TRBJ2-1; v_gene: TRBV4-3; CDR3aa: CASSQEVKGRLGNEQFF
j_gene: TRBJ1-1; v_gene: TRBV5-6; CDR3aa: CASSDPTQGPTEAFF
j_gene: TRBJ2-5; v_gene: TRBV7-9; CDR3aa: CASSDPGAGETQYF
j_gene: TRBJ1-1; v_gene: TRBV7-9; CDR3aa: CASSLGAGVATEAFF
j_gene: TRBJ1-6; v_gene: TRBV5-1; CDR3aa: CASTLGGTGDSFYNSPLHF
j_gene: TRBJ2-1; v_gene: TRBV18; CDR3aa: CASSPPTSSNYNEQFF
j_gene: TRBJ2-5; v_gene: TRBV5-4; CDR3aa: CASSLRTSGGAETQYF